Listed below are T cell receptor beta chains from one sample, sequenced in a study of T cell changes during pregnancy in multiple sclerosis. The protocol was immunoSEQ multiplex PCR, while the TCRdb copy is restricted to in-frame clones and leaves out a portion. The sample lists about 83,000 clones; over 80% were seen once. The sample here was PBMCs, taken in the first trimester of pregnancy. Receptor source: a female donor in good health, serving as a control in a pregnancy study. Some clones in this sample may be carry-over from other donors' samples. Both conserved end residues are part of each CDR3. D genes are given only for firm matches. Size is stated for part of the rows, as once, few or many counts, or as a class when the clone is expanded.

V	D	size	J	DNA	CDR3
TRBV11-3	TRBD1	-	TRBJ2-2	TGTGCCAGCAGCTTAGAACGGCCGGGACAGGGGGGTACCGGGGAGCTGTTTTTT	CASSLERPGQGGTGELFF
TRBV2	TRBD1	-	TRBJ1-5	TGTGCCAGCAGGGTGAGGGACAGGGAGGGTCAGCCCCAGCATTTT	CASRVRDREGQPQHF
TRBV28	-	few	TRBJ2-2	TGTGCCAGCAGCATACAGACCGGGGAGCTGTTTTTT	CASSIQTGELFF
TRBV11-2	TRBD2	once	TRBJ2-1	TGTGCCAGCAGCCCGTGGAGGGGACTAGCGGGGGCCGCCTACAATGAGCAGTTCTTC	CASSPWRGLAGAAYNEQFF
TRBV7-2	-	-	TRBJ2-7	TGTGCCAGCAGCCCTAGCCCCAGCTACGAGCAGTACTTC	CASSPSPSYEQYF
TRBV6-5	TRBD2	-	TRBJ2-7	TGTGCCAGCAGGAGGTTGACTAGCGGGAGCGAGCAGTACTTC	CASRRLTSGSEQYF
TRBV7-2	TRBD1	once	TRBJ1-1	TGTGCCAGCAGCGCCACCTTGACAGGGCCAGCTTTCTTT	CASSATLTGPAFF
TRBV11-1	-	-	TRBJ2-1	TGTGCCAGCAGCTTATGGGGGGACCACAATGAGCAGTTCTTC	CASSLWGDHNEQFF
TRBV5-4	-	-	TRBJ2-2	TGTGCCAGCAGCTGGGCAGGGATGAACACCGGGGAGCTGTTTTTT	CASSWAGMNTGELFF
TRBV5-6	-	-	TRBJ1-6	TGTGCCAGCAGCTTGATGGGGGGGAATTCACCCCTCCACTTT	CASSLMGGNSPLHF
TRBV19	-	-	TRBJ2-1	TGTGCCAGTAGTATCGTCGGCCGACTCAATGAGCAGTTCTTC	CASSIVGRLNEQFF
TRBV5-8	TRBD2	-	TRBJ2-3	TGTGCCAGCAGCTCGGAGGGAGGGCAAGATACGCAGTATTTT	CASSSEGGQDTQYF
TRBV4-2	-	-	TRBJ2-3	TGTGCCAGCAGCCAAGTGACTACTCCCAGTGGAACAGATACGCAGTATTTT	CASSQVTTPSGTDTQYF
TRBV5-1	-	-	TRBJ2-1	TGCGCCAGCAGCTTGGCGTATGGGGCCCAGGGGGGTAAGAATGAGCAGTTCTTC	CASSLAYGAQGGKNEQFF
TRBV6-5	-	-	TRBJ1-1	TGTGCCAGCAGTTACTTACAGGCGGATATGAACACTGAAGCTTTCTTT	CASSYLQADMNTEAFF
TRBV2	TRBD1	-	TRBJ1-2	TGTGCCACCCTAGGACAGGGGGCTAATCTTGGCTACACCTTC	CATLGQGANLGYTF
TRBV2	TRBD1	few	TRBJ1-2	TGTGCCAGCAGTGAGGGGGACAGGGGTACCTATGGCTACACCTTC	CASSEGDRGTYGYTF
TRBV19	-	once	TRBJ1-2	TGTGCCAGTAGTGAACGGACACCGCCAAGGGGCTACACCTTC	CASSERTPPRGYTF
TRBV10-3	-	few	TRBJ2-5	TGTGCCATCAGTGAGGGACAGGAGGGAGAGACCCAGTACTTC	CAISEGQEGETQYF
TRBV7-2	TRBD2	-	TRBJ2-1	TGTGCCAGCAGCTTAGTTCGGCGGGGGTACAATGAGCAGTTCTTC	CASSLVRRGYNEQFF
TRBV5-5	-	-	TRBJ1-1	TGTGCCAGCAGCTTGGCACGGTTGAACACTGAAGCTTTCTTT	CASSLARLNTEAFF
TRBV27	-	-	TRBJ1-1	TGTGCCAGCAGTAAACAGGGTGGCGGCACTGAAGCTTTCTTT	CASSKQGGGTEAFF
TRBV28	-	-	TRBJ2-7	TGTGCCAGCGTGCAGGGAACCCCCTACGAGCAGTACTTC	CASVQGTPYEQYF
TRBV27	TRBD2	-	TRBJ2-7	TGTGCCAGCAGTCTGCGGGAGGGGGCATACGAGCAGTACTTC	CASSLREGAYEQYF
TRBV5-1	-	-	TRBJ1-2	TGCGCCAGCAGCCCAGGGTGGCAAGGTTGGGGCTACACCTTC	CASSPGWQGWGYTF
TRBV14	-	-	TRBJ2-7	TGTGCCAGCAGCCAAGCACACAGGAGCCCCTACGAGCAGTACTTC	CASSQAHRSPYEQYF
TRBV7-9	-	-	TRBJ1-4	TGTGCCAGCAGCCAAGACATTCTTGCAACTAATGAAAAACTGTTTTTT	CASSQDILATNEKLFF
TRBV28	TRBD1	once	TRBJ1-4	TGTGCCACTTTCTCAGGGGGTGGTGAAAAACTGTTTTTT	CATFSGGGEKLFF
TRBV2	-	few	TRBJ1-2	TGTGCCAGCACCCGAGGGCAGGACTATGGCTACACCTTC	CASTRGQDYGYTF
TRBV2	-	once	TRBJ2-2	TGTGCCAGCACCCCGGAGTCGAACACCGGGGAGCTGTTTTTT	CASTPESNTGELFF
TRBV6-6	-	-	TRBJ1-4	TGTGCCAGCAGTTACGAGGAAAAACTGTTTTTT	CASSYEEKLFF
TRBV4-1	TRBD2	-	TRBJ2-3	TGCGCCAGCAGCCACACTAGCGGGAGTGGGTCAGATACGCAGTATTTT	CASSHTSGSGSDTQYF
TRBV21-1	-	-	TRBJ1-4	TGTGCCAGCAGCCGAGGGACAGGGGGCGAAAAACTGTTTTTT	CASSRGTGGEKLFF
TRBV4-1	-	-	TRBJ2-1	TGCGCCAGCAGCCTCGTACCGGGACATAGCTCCTACAATGAGCAGTTCTTC	CASSLVPGHSSYNEQFF
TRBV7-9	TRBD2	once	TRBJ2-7	TGTGCCAGCAGCTCCGGGACTAGCGGGGTTCCCTACGAGCAGTACTTC	CASSSGTSGVPYEQYF
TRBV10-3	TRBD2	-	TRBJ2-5	TGTGCCATCGGGGCGGGGGAGGAGACCCAGTACTTC	CAIGAGEETQYF
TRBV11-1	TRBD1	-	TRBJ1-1	TGTGCCAGCAGCTTAGGGCAAACGAGGGGGCTCGTGAACACTGAAGCTTTCTTT	CASSLGQTRGLVNTEAFF
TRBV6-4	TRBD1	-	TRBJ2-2	TGTGCCAGCAGTGAAGGGGACAGAAACACCGGGGAGCTGTTTTTT	CASSEGDRNTGELFF
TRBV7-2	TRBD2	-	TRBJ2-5	TGTGCCAGCAGCTTAGCCTGGACTAGCGGGCCACAAGAGACCCAGTACTTC	CASSLAWTSGPQETQYF
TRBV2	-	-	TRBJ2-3	TGTGCCAGCATTTCTCTAGGGGGGCCGAGGGGAGGGTATACGCAGTATTTT	CASISLGGPRGGYTQYF
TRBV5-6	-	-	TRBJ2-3	TGTGCCAGCAGCTCAACAACGAAACAAAATACGCAGTATTTT	CASSSTTKQNTQYF
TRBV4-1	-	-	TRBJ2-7	TGCGCCAGCAGCCAAGTTGAAGGGGTTGGCTACGAGCAGTACTTC	CASSQVEGVGYEQYF
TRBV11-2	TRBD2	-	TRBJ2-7	TGTGCCAGCAGCCTCTTACTAGCGGGAGGGGAGGGGTGGGAGCAGTACTTC	CASSLLLAGGEGWEQYF
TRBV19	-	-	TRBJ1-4	TGTGCCAGTAGTATCTCTGCAACTAATGAAAAACTGTTTTTT	CASSISATNEKLFF
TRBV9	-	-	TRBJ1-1	TGTGCCAGCAGCGCCCATGGACAGATGAACACTGAAGCTTTCTTT	CASSAHGQMNTEAFF